This TCR beta chain came from a study of cytomegalovirus exposure and HLA in healthy donors. For the study at large: Early release data held about 85 million unique TCRs from HLA-typed donors. Regarding the study as a whole: The study listed roughly 160 cytomegalovirus-associated TCR beta chains. Cytomegalovirus status was reportedly diagnosed by the classifier with high sensitivity and specificity.

The PCR had 60 Vbeta and 13 Jbeta primers. Here immunoSEQ multiplex PCR was the method, and the copy in TCRdb shows in-frame clones only, minus some. This sample has approximately 160,000 clones, with approximately 79% found just once. Between the trimmed V and J ends, which lost 1 base and 0 bases, there was a span of 9 bases. The CDR3 length is 14 residues. CDR1 is GTSNPN and CDR2 is SVGIG in the germline V gene (reference sequence). A note on this clone: Its antigen is currently unknown.

This receptor was taken from a male donor in good health and CMV-seronegative. Sequenced: PBMCs. This chain links TRBV30 with TRBJ1-2, with D possibly TRBD1 on 6 matching bases. The CDR3 reads CAWSGGHSNYGYTF. CDR3 DNA sequence: TGTGCCTGGAGTGGGGGACACTCTAACTATGGCTACACCTTC.